The next 4 T cell receptor beta chains were all read from a single sample in a study of blood T cells in healthy people across ages. Then a second PCR, running about 6 to 12 cycles, was carried out with a sample-barcoded 5' primer and a J-beta primer mix. MiXCR, applied by TCRdb to the 5' RACE reads, yields one record per CDR3 protein. The sample includes roughly 830,000 distinct CDR3 sequences, around 62% of them seen just once. Input material: blood. These TCRs come from a man aged 30-40 years in good health.

This clonotype was observed a few times. The rearrangement links TRBV10-3 to TRBJ1-1; no reliable D call. V gave up 6 bases and J gave up 1 base, with 9 bases separating them. From germline, CDR1 is ENHRY and CDR2 SYGVKD. The CDR3 sequence is 13 residues long. The CDR3 loop is CAIRPGSNTEAFF. CDR3 bases: TGTGCCATCAGACCCGGGTCGAACACTGAAGCTTTCTTT.

The sample holds a few counts of this clonotype. The chain couples TRBV7-2 to TRBJ2-1, with 9 nucleotides matching TRBD1. With V trimmed by 5 bases and J by 2 bases, 7 bases remained unmatched. Per the germline V gene, CDR1 is SGHTA and CDR2 is FQGNSA. The CDR3 extends over 16 amino acids. The CDR3 reads CASSPLTGGTYNEQFF. CDR3 in DNA: TGTGCCAGCAGCCCCCTGACAGGGGGAACCTACAATGAGCAGTTCTTC.

The gene calls are TRBV4-2 and TRBJ1-2; tentatively, D is TRBD1 (6 bases). CDR1 LGHNA and CDR2 YNFKEQ come from the germline V gene. This CDR3 has 15 residues. V shed 0 bases and J shed 4 bases, with 12 bases lying between them. Written as DNA, the CDR3 is TGTGCCAGCAGCCAAGATCCAGGGGACATCTATGGCTACACCTTC. This sequence encodes CASSQDPGDIYGYTF.

V gene TRBV28 combines with J gene TRBJ1-5, with a possible D match to TRBD1 (5 bases). Germline V lookup: CDR1 MDHEN, CDR2 SYDVKM. V lost 6 bases to trimming and J lost 1 base, with 16 bases between them. The CDR3 extends over 16 amino acids. CDR3 nucleotide sequence: TGTGCCAGCAGGGAGGTGACCCGGGACAGCAATCAGCCCCAGCATTTT. It yields the protein CASREVTRDSNQPQHF.